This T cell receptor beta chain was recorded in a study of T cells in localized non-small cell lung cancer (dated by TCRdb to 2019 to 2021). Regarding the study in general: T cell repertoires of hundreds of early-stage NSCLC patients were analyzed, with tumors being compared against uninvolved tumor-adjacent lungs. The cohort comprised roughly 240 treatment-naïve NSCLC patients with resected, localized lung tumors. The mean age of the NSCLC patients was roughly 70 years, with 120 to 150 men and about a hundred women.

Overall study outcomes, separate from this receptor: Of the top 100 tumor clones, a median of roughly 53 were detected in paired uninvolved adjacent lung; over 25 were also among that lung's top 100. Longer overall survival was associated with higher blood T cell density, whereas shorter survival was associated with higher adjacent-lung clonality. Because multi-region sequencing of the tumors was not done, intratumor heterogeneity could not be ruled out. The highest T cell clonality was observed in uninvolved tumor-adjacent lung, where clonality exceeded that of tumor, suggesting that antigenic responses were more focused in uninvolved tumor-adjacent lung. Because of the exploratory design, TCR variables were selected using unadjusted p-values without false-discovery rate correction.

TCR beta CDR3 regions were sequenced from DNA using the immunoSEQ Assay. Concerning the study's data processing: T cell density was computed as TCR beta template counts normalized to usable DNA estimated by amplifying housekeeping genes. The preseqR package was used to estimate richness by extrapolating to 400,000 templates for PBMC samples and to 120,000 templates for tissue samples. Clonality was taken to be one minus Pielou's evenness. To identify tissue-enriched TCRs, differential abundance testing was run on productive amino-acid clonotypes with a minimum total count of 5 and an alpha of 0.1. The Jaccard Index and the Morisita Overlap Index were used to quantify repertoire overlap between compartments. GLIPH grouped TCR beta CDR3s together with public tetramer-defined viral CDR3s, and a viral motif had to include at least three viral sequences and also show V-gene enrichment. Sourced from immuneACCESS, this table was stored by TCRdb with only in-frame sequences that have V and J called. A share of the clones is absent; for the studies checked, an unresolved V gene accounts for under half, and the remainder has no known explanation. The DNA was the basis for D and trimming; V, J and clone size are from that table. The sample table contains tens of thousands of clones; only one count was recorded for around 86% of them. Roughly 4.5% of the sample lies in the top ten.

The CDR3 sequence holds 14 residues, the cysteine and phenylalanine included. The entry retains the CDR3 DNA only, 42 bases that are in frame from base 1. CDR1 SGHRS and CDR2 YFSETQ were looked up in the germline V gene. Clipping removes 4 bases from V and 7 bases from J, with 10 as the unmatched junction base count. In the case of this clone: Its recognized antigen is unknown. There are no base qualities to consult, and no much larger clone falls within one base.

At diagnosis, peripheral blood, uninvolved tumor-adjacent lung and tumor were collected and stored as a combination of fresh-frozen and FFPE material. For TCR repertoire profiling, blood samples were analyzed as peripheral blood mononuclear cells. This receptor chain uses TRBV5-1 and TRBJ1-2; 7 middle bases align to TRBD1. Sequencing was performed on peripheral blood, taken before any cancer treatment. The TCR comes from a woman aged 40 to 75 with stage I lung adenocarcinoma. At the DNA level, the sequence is TGCGCCAGCAGCCAAGGGGGCGCAGAGGGTGGCTACACCTTC. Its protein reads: CASSQGGAEGGYTF.